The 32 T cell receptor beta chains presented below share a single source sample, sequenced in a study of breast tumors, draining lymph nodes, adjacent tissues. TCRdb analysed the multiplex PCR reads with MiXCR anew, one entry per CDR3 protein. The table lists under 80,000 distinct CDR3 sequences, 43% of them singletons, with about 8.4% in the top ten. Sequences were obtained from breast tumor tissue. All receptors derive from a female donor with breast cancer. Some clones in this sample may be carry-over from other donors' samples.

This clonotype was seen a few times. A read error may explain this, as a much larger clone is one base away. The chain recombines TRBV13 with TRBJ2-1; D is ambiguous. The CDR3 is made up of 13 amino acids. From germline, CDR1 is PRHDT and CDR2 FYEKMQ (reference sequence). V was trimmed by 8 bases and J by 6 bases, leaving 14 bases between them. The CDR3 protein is CASDMRGSNEQFF. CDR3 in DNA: TGTGCCAGCGACATGCGAGGTAGCAATGAGCAGTTCTTC.

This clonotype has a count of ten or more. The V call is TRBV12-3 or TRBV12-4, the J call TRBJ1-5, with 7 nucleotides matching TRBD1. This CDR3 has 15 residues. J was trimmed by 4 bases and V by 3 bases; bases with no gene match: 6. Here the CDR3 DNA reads TGTGCCAGCAGTTTGGACAGGTCGGGAAATCAGCCCCAGCATTTT. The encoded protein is CASSLDRSGNQPQHF.

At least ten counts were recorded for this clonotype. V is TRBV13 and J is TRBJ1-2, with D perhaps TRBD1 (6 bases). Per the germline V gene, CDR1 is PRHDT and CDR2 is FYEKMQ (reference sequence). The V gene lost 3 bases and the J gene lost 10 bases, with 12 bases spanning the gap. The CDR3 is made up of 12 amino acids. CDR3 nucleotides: TGTGCCAGCAGCTTTGGGCGACAGGACTACACCTTC. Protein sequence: CASSFGRQDYTF.

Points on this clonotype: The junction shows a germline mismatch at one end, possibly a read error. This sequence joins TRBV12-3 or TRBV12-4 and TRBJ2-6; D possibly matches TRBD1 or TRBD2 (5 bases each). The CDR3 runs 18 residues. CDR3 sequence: CASRRAGAASSGANVLTF. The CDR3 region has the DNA TGTGCCAGCAGGAGAGCCGGGGCAGCAAGCTCTGGGGCCAACGTCCTGACTTTT.

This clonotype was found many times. Here the CDR3 reads CASSEGGQIGYTF. The CDR3 nucleotides read TGTGCCAGCAGTGAAGGGGGTCAGATTGGCTACACCTTC. This chain connects TRBV6-1 to TRBJ1-2; no reliable D call. This CDR3 comprises 13 residues. The V end was cut by 1 base, the J end by 7 bases, with 10 bases between. Germline CDR1 MNHNS, CDR2 SASEGT.

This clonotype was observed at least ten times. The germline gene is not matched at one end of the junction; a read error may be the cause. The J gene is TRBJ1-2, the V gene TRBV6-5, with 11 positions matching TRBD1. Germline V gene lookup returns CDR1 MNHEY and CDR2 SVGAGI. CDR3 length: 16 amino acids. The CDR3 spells CASSHSTGQGVDGYTF. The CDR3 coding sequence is TGTGCCAGCAGTCACTCGACGGGACAGGGGGTCGATGGCTACACCTTC.

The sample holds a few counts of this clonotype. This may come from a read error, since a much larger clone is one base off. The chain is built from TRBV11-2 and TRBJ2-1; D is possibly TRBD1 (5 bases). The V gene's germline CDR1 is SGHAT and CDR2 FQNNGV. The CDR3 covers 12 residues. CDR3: CASTRGYNAQFF. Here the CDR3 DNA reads TGTGCCAGCACTAGGGGCTACAATGCGCAGTTCTTC.

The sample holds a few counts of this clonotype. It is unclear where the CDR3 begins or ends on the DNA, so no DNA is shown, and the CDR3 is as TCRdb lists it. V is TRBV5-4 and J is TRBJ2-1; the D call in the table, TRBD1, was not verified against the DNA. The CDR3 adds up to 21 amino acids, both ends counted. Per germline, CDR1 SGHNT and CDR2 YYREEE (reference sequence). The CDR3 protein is CASSIYLCSVEGSTVLGEQFF.

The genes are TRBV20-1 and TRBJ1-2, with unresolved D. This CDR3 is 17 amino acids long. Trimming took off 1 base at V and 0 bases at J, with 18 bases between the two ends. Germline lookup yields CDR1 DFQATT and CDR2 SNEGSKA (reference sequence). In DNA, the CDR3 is TGCAGTGCTAGAGTGGCTATATTCTTATGTGCTAACTATGGCTACACCTTC. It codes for CSARVAIFLCANYGYTF.

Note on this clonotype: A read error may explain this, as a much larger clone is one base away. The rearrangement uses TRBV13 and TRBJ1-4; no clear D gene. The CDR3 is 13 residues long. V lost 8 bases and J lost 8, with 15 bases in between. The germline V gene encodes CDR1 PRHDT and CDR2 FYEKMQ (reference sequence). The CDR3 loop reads CASSGFREEKLFF. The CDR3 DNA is TGTGCCAGCTCGGGTTTCCGGGAGGAAAAACTGTTTTTT. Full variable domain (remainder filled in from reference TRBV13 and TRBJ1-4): AAGVIQSPRHLIKEKRETATLKCYPIPRHDTVYWYQQGPGQDPQFLISFYEKMQSDKGSIPDRFSAQQFSDYHSELNMSSLELGDSALYFCASSGFREEKLFFGSGTQLSVL.

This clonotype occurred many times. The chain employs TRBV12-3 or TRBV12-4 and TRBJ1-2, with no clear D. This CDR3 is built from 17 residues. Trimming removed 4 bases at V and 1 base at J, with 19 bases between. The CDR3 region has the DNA TGTGCCAGCAGTTCATACTCAGACTCGACGGTTAACTATGGCTACACCTTC. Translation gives CASSSYSDSTVNYGYTF.

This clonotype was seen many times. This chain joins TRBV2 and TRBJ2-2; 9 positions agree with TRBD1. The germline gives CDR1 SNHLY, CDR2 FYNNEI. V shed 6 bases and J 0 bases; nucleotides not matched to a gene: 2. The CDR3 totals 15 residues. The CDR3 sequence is CASRRQGANTGELFF. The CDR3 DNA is TGTGCCAGCAGGCGACAGGGGGCGAACACCGGGGAGCTGTTTTTT.

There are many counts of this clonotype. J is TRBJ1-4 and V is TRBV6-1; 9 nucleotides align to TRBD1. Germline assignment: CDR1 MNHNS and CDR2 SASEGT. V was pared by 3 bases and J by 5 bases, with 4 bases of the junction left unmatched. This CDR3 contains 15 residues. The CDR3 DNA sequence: TGTGCCAGCAGTGATGGACAGGGGAAAAATGAAAAACTGTTTTTT. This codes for CASSDGQGKNEKLFF.

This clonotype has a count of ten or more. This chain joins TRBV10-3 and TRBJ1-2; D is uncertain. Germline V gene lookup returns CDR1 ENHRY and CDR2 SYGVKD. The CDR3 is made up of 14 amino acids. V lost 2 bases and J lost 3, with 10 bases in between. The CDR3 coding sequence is TGTGCCATCAGTGAGCCCCAGGTACACTATGGCTACACCTTC. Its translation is CAISEPQVHYGYTF.

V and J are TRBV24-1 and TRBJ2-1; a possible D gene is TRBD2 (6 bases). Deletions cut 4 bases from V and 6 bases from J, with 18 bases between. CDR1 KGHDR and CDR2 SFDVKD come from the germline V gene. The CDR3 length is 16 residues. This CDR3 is CATSELGGAIGNEQFF. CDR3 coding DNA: TGTGCCACCAGTGAGCTGGGCGGGGCGATCGGCAATGAGCAGTTCTTC.

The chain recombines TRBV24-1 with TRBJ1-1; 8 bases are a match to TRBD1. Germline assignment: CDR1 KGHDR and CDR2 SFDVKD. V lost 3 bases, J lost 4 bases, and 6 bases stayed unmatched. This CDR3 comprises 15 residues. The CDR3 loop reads CATSDVTGGPTEAFF. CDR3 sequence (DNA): TGTGCCACCAGTGATGTCACAGGGGGACCCACTGAAGCTTTCTTT.

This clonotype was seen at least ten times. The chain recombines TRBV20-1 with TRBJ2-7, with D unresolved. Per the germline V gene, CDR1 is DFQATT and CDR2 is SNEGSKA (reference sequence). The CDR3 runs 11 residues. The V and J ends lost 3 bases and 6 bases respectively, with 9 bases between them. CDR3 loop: CSASRFGEQYF. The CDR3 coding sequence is TGCAGTGCTAGCAGGTTCGGCGAGCAGTACTTC.

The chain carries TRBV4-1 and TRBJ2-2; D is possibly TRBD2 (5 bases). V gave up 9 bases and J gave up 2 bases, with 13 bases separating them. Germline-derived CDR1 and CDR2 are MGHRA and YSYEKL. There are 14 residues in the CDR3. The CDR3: CASTRGFNTGELFF. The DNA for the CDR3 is TGCGCCAGTACCCGCGGGTTTAACACCGGGGAGCTGTTTTTT.

In nucleotides, the CDR3 is TGTGCCAGCACCAGGGAGCAGTACTTC. It translates to CASTREQYF. The V and J genes are TRBV2 and TRBJ2-7; D is unclear. This CDR3 is built from 9 residues. V was clipped by 7 bases and J by 7 bases, with 5 bases between them. Germline values: CDR1 SNHLY, CDR2 FYNNEI.

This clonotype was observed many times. CDR3 nucleotide sequence: TGTGCCATCAGTGACTGGCCAGAAGAGACCCAGTACTTC. This translates into CAISDWPEETQYF. The chain carries TRBV10-3 and TRBJ2-5, with D hard to call. The CDR3 is made up of 13 amino acids. Germline V gene lookup returns CDR1 ENHRY and CDR2 SYGVKD. V lost 3 bases, J lost 3 bases, and 8 bases lay in between.

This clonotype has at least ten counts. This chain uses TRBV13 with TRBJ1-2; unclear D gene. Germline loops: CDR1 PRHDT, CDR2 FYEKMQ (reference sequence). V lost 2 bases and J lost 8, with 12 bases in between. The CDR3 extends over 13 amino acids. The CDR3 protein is CASSLNPESGYTF. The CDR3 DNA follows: TGTGCCAGCAGCTTAAATCCCGAGTCGGGCTACACCTTC.

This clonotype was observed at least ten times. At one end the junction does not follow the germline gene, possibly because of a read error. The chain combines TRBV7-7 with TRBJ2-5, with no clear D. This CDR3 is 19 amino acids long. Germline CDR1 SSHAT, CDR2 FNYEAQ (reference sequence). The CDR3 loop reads CASKGRIQEDRSLRETQYF. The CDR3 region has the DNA TGTGCTAGCAAAGGGCGAATACAAGAGGACCGTTCGCTGAGGGAGACCCAGTACTTC.

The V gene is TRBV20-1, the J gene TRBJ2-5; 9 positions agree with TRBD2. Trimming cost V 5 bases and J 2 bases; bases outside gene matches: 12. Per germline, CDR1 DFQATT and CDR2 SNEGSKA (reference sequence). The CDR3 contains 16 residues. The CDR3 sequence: CSASETSGLKQETQYF. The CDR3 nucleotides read TGCAGTGCTTCCGAGACTAGCGGACTGAAGCAAGAGACCCAGTACTTC.

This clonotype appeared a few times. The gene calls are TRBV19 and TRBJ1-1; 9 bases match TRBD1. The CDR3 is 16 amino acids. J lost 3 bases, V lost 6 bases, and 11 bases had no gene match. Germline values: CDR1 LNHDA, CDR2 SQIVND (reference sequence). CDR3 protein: CASRRQGESEYTEAFF. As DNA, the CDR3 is TGTGCCAGTAGGAGACAGGGGGAATCGGAGTACACTGAAGCTTTCTTT.

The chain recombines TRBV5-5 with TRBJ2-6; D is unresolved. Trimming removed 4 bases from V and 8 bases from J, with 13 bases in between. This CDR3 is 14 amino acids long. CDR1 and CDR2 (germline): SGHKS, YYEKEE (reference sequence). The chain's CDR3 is CASSPIAWSNVLTF. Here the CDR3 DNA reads TGTGCCAGCAGCCCTATAGCCTGGTCCAACGTCCTGACTTTC.

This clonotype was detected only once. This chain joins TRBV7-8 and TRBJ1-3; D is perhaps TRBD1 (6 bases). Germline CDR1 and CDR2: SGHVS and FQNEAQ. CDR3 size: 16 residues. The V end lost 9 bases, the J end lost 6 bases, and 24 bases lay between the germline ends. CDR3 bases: TGTGCCAGGAACAGGGATAGGGGGGCGGGTGAAAACACCATATATTTT. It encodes CARNRDRGAGENTIYF.

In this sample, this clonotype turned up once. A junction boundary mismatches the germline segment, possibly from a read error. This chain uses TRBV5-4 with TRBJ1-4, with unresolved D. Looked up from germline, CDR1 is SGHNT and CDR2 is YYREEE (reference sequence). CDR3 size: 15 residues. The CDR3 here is CASSYPGIGAEKLFF. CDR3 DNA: TGCGCCAGCAGCTACCCGGGCATCGGTGCCGAAAAACTGTTTTTT.

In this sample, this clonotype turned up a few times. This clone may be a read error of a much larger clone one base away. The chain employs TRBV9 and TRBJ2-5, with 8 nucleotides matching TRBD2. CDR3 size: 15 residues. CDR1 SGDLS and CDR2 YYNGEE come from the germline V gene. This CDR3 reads CASSFSGTREETPYF. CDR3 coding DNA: TGTGCCAGCAGCTTCTCCGGGACTAGGGAAGAGACCCCGTACTTC.

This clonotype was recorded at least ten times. CDR3 residues: CASSGRNPANTGELFF. The DNA of the CDR3 is TGTGCCAGCAGTGGTAGAAACCCAGCGAACACCGGGGAGCTGTTTTTT. The J gene is TRBJ2-2, the V gene TRBV2; D uncertain. Germline V gene sequence: CDR1 SNHLY, CDR2 FYNNEI. V was trimmed by 4 bases and J by 0 bases, leaving 12 bases between them. The CDR3 length is 16 residues.

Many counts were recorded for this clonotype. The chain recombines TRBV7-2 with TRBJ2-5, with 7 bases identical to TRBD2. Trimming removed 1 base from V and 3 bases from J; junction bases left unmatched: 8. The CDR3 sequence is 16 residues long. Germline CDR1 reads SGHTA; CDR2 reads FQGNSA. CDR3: CASSLEGWGGKETQYF. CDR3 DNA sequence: TGTGCCAGCAGCTTAGAAGGTTGGGGAGGGAAAGAGACCCAGTACTTC.

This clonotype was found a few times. The CDR3 spells CARSGGSSYNEQFF. The CDR3, as DNA: TGTGCTAGGTCAGGGGGAAGCTCCTACAATGAGCAGTTCTTC. This chain connects TRBV7-7 to TRBJ2-1, with TRBD1 identical over 7 bases. The germline V gene encodes CDR1 SSHAT and CDR2 FNYEAQ (reference sequence). This CDR3 has 14 residues.

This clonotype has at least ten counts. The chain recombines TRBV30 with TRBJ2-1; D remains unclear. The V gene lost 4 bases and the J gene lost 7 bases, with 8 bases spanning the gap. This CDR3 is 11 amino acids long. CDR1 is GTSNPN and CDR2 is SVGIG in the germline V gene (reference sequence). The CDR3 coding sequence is TGTGCCTGGACCGCCCAAAATGAGCAGTTCTTC. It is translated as CAWTAQNEQFF.